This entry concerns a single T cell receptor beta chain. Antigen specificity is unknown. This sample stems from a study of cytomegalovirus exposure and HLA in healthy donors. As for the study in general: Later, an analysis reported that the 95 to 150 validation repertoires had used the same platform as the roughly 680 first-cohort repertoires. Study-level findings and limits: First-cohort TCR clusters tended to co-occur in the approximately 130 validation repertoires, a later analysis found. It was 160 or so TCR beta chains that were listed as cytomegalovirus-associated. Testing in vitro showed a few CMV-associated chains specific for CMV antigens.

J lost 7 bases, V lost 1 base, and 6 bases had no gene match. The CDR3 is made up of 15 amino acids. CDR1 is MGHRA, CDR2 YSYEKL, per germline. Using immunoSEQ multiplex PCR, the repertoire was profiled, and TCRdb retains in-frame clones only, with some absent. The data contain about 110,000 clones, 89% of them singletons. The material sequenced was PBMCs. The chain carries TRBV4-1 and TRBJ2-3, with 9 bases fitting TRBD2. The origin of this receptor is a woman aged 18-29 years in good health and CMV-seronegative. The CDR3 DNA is TGCGCCAGCAGCCAAGCTACGGGACTAGCTTATACGCAGTATTTT. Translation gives CASSQATGLAYTQYF.